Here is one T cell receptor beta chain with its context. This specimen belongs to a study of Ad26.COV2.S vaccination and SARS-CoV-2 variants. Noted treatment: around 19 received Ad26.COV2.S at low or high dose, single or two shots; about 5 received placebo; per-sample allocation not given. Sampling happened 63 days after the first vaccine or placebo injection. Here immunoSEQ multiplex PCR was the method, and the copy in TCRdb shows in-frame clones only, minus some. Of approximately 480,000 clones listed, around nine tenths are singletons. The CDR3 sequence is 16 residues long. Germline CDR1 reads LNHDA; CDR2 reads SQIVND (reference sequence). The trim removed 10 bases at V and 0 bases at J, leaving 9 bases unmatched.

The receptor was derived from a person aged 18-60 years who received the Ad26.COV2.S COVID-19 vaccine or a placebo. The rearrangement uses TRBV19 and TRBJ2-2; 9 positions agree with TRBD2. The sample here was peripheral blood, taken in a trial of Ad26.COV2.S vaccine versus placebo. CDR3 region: CATKWLAGPNTGELFF. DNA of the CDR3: TGTGCCACGAAATGGCTAGCGGGACCGAACACCGGGGAGCTGTTTTTT.